These 9 T cell receptor beta chains were sequenced from one sample in a study of T cells in Graves' hyperthyroidism and ophthalmopathy. Template material for amplifying TCR beta CDR3 regions consisted of RNA transcripts. A first-round RT-PCR of the TCR CDR3 used the HTBI primer set. TCRdb analysed the multiplex PCR reads with MiXCR anew, one entry per CDR3 protein. The data contain about half a million distinct CDR3 sequences, 16% of them singletons. Material: blood. These receptors were taken from a woman in her 30s with Graves' ophthalmopathy.

In its sample, this clonotype was seen a few times. The chain employs TRBV2 and TRBJ2-2; D may be TRBD2 (5 bases). V gave up 10 bases and J gave up 9 bases, with 21 bases separating them. CDR1 is SNHLY, CDR2 FYNNEI, per germline. The CDR3 is made up of 14 amino acids. The CDR3 nucleotides read TGTGCCACCGTGCGACCGGGGTACAAACGGGAGCTGTTTTTT. Its protein is CATVRPGYKRELFF.

The chain combines TRBV28 with TRBJ1-2; a possible D gene is TRBD1 (6 bases). V dropped 6 bases and J dropped 4 bases, with 12 bases sitting between them. CDR1 and CDR2 (germline): MDHEN, SYDVKM. There are 13 residues in the CDR3. The chain's CDR3 is CASRKGVGYGYTF. In nucleotides, the CDR3 is TGTGCCAGCAGAAAGGGGGTAGGCTATGGCTACACCTTC.

V gene TRBV25-1 combines with J gene TRBJ1-1, with D unresolved. The ends were cut back, 3 bases at V and 5 bases at J, with 7 bases in the middle. The CDR3 contains 12 residues. The germline V gene encodes CDR1 MGHDK and CDR2 SYGVNS. The CDR3 protein is CASSDRRTEAFF. The CDR3 region has the DNA TGTGCCAGCAGTGATCGAAGGACTGAAGCTTTCTTT. Combining the CDR3 with reference TRBV25-1 and TRBJ1-1 gives the whole variable domain EADIYQTPRYLVIGTGKKITLECSQTMGHDKMYWYQQDPGMELHLIHYSYGVNSTEKGDLSSESTVSRIRTEHFPLTLESARPSHTSQYLCASSDRRTEAFFGQGTRLTVV.

J is TRBJ2-1 and V is TRBV4-3; TRBD2 might be the D (5 bases). Germline V CDR1 and CDR2: LGHNA, YSLEER. Trimming took off 3 bases at V and 7 bases at J, with 10 bases between the two ends. The CDR3 sequence is 13 residues long. The CDR3: CASSQFSGNEQFF. The CDR3, as DNA: TGCGCCAGCAGCCAGTTTTCGGGGAATGAGCAGTTCTTC.

The CDR3: CASSPIQGAHEKLFF. The CDR3 nucleotides are TGTGCCAGCAGTCCGATACAGGGGGCCCATGAAAAACTGTTTTTT. The chain employs TRBV12-3 or TRBV12-4 and TRBJ1-4; the match to TRBD1 covers 9 bases. The CDR3 runs to 15 residues. V trimming: 5 bases; J trimming: 6 bases; junction bases outside the gene matches: 7.

CDR3 residues: CASSLYETGELFF. The CDR3 DNA sequence: TGTGCCAGCAGCTTATACGAAACCGGGGAGCTGTTTTTT. The rearrangement uses TRBV7-8 and TRBJ2-2; D unclear. Germline CDR1 SGHVS, CDR2 FQNEAQ. V was cut by 2 bases and J by 5 bases, with 6 bases left in between. The CDR3 spans 13 residues.

This clonotype occurred many times. The CDR3 sequence: CASSPWASGRAADTQYF. The CDR3 DNA reads TGTGCCAGCAGCCCTTGGGCTAGCGGGAGGGCCGCTGATACGCAGTATTTT. The chain combines TRBV3-1 with TRBJ2-3, with TRBD2 identical over 12 bases. CDR1 is LGHDT and CDR2 is YNNKEL in the germline V gene (reference sequence). CDR3 length equals 17 residues. Trimming removed 4 bases from V and 6 bases from J; junction bases left unmatched: 11.

The chain carries TRBV14 and TRBJ2-6; D is unresolved. The CDR3 covers 15 residues. V lost 2 bases and J 2 bases, leaving 7 bases between the germline ends. In germline, CDR1 is SGHDN, CDR2 FVKESK. The CDR3 nucleotides read TGTGCCAGCAGCCAACGGCGCCCTGGGGCCAACGTCCTGACTTTC. It yields the protein CASSQRRPGANVLTF.

This clonotype came up many times. V and J are TRBV5-6 and TRBJ2-3; a weak D match, TRBD1 (7 bases). Germline CDR1 and CDR2: SGHDT and YYEEEE. Between the trimmed V and J ends, which lost 4 bases and 5 bases, there was a span of 29 bases. The CDR3 consists of 19 residues. This CDR3 is CASSRRDSLLAPGGDTQYF. CDR3 bases: TGTGCCAGCAGCAGGAGGGACAGCCTTCTAGCTCCTGGGGGAGATACGCAGTATTTT.